This TCR beta chain was recorded in a study of vaccination effects on CD4 cells after COVID-19. The J segment lost 2 bases and the V segment lost 1 base, leaving 1 base of the junction unmatched. The length of the CDR3 is 14 residues. Germline lookup yields CDR1 SGHRS and CDR2 YFSETQ. This clone appeared many times. Its antigen remains unknown. This table comes from immunoSEQ multiplex PCR, and its TCRdb copy is limited to in-frame clones, with some not included. The repertoire holds over 65,000 clones, roughly four fifths seen once, with about 2.1% in the top ten. The culture ran for 10 days, and then CD4+ T cells were isolated. Vaccine recipients, nucleocapsid antibody negative, had no prior SARS-CoV-2 infection.

The sequence was collected from a human donor who received a COVID-19 vaccine. The chain carries TRBV5-1 and TRBJ1-1, with 8 nucleotides matching TRBD1. Specimen: CD4+ T cells from PBMCs cultured without peptide, collected before COVID-19 vaccination. As DNA, the CDR3 is TGCGCCAGCAGCTTGTCAGGGGGCAACACTGAAGCTTTCTTT. This gives the protein CASSLSGGNTEAFF.